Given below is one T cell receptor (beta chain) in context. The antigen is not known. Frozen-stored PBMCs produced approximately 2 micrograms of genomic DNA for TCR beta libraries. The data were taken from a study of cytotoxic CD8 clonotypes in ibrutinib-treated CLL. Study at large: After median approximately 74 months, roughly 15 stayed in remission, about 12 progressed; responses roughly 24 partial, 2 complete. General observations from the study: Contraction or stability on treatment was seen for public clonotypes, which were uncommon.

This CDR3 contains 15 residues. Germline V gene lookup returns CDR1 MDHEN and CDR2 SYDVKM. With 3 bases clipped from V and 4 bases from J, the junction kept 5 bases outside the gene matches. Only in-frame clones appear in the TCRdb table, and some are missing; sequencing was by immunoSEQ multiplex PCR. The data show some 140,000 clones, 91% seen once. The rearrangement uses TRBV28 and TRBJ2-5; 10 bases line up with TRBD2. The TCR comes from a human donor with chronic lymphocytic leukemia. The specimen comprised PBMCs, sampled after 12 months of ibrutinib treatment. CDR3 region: CASSLGLARGETQYF. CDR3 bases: TGTGCCAGCAGTTTGGGACTAGCGAGGGGAGAGACCCAGTACTTC. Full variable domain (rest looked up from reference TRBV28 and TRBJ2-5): DVKVTQSSRYLVKRTGEKVFLECVQDMDHENMFWYRQDPGLGLRLIYFSYDVKMKEKGDIPEGYSVSREKKERFSLILESASTNQTSMYLCASSLGLARGETQYFGPGTRLLVL.